This entry describes one TCR beta chain. The antigen is not known. Cells designated naive CD8 were CD45RO-negative and were positively selected for CCR7, with terminally differentiated effector memory CD45RA+ cells excluded. These data originate in a study of shared clonotypes between healthy human individuals. Whole-study results and caveats: Four donors had around 5.2% of their naive CD4 clonotypes in common. Generally, naive subsets (rather than memory subsets) showed larger estimated richness.

Libraries were prepared by immunoSEQ multiplex PCR; TCRdb keeps only in-frame clonotypes and omits some of them. The table records roughly 2,000,000 clones, 90% to 95% of them present only once. Sequenced material: naive CD8+ T cells from PBMCs. The clonotype originates from a man aged 18 to 29 in good health. Some clones in this sample may be carry-over from other donors' samples.

The DNA for the CDR3 is TGTGCCGGGGGAACAGGATTAGTAGAAGCTTTCTTT. It is translated as CAGGTGLVEAFF. The chain has TRBV2 and TRBJ1-1; tentative D call: TRBD1 (5 bases). Per germline, CDR1 SNHLY and CDR2 FYNNEI. V was clipped by 11 bases and J by 8 bases, with 18 bases between them. The CDR3 sequence is 12 residues long.